This TCR beta chain was sequenced in a study of T cells in Graves' hyperthyroidism and ophthalmopathy. Notes on the study in general: Also found in blood were most expanded thyroid clonotypes above 0.001.

Authors of the study amplified TCR beta CDR3 regions from RNA transcripts. Initially, a first-round RT-PCR of the TCR CDR3 employed the HTBI primer set. TCRdb used MiXCR to reprocess the multiplex PCR reads, holding one entry per CDR3 protein. This table holds 250,000 or so distinct CDR3 sequences, about a sixth found once. This clonotype was detected many times. Its antigen is not identified. Used for diagnoses were clinical symptoms, serum thyroxine and TRAb, thyroid ultrasound and orbital computed tomography. This clonotype was obtained from a woman aged 18-29 years with Graves' ophthalmopathy. The specimen sequenced was blood.

The chain's CDR3 is CASLNLRGPTSDTQYF. The DNA of the CDR3 is TGTGCCAGTTTGAACCTCAGGGGACCGACTTCGGATACGCAGTATTTT. The chain combines TRBV6-2 or TRBV6-3 with TRBJ2-3; possible D gene TRBD1, 6 bases. The germline V and J ends were trimmed by 9 bases and 6 bases, with 25 bases remaining between them. Germline V gene data show CDR1 as MNHEY and CDR2 as SVGEGT. The CDR3 is 16 amino acids.